The 29 T cell receptor beta chains below were found in one sample sequenced in a study of regulatory T cells in long-lasting Graves disease. To make TCR beta libraries, researchers used iRepertoire HTBI primers and Arm-PCR of CDR3 regions. TCRdb reprocessed the multiplex PCR reads via MiXCR and lists one record per CDR3 protein. The sample gives hundreds of thousands of distinct CDR3 sequences, around 30% of which show up once; about two fifths is in the top ten. Time point of the sample: persistent/refractory GD, antithyroid drugs over 5 years with positive TRAb. From PBMCs, RNA was extracted and then used to make the TCR library. The sample here was peripheral blood mononuclear cells (PBMCs), taken when the disease was refractory, from a patient treated with antithyroid drugs. The receptors come from a female donor with Graves disease.

This clonotype came up many times. The chain has TRBV6-5 and TRBJ1-1; D remains unclear. The CDR3 runs to 13 residues. Germline CDR1 and CDR2: MNHEY and SVGAGI. V was trimmed by 3 bases and J by 5 bases, leaving 10 bases between them. CDR3 region: CASSYRGPTEAFF. The CDR3 DNA reads TGTGCCAGCAGTTATCGAGGACCTACTGAAGCTTTCTTT.

The rearrangement uses TRBV7-9 and TRBJ1-2; D is possibly TRBD1 (6 bases). Germline CDR1 reads SEHNR; CDR2 reads FQNEAQ (reference sequence). The V end was cut by 5 bases, the J end by 4 bases, with 14 bases between. The CDR3 has 14 residues. In nucleotides, the CDR3 is TGTGCCAGCAGCCCTGAGCACAGGGTCTATGGCTACACCTTC. Its translation: CASSPEHRVYGYTF.

The V gene is TRBV18, the J gene TRBJ1-1; D unclear. The ends were cut back, 5 bases at V and 7 bases at J, with 11 bases in the middle. Germline V gene sequence: CDR1 KGHSH, CDR2 LQKENI. The CDR3 is 12 residues long. CDR3: CASSSQLFEAFF. The CDR3 DNA reads as TGTGCCAGCTCATCGCAGCTTTTTGAAGCTTTCTTT.

There are a few counts of this clonotype. This rearrangement joins TRBV30 to TRBJ1-1; D is unclear. CDR1 is GTSNPN and CDR2 is SVGIG in the germline V gene (reference sequence). Trimming removed 4 bases from V and 4 bases from J, with 10 bases in between. The CDR3 is made up of 12 amino acids. CDR3 sequence (DNA): TGTGCCTGGACGCGGGTCGCCACTGAAGCTTTCTTT. Translation: CAWTRVATEAFF.

Only a few counts were recorded for this clonotype. This chain links TRBV12-3 or TRBV12-4 with TRBJ2-7; no clear D. V lost 4 bases, J lost 1 base, and 14 bases lay in between. The CDR3 runs 15 residues. CDR3 sequence reads: CASSSRPSRSYEQYF. CDR3 sequence (DNA): TGTGCCAGCAGTTCCCGGCCCTCGAGGTCCTACGAGCAGTACTTC.

A few counts support this clonotype. This chain connects TRBV7-9 to TRBJ1-1, with D uncertain. The V and J ends lost 3 bases and 6 bases respectively, with 11 bases between them. The CDR3 has 13 residues. Germline V gives CDR1 SEHNR, CDR2 FQNEAQ (reference sequence). The CDR3 protein is CASSLGLGAEAFF. In DNA form, the CDR3 reads TGTGCCAGCAGCTTGGGCCTCGGGGCTGAAGCTTTCTTT.

This clonotype was seen ten or more times. The V gene is TRBV2, the J gene TRBJ1-5; D call uncertain. In germline, CDR1 is SNHLY, CDR2 FYNNEI. CDR3 length: 15 amino acids. Trimming shortened V by 2 bases and J by 2 bases, and 10 bases separated the two germline ends. The CDR3 DNA follows: TGTGCCAGCAGTGAAATGAGGTTGGGCAATCAGCCCCAGCATTTT. Protein sequence: CASSEMRLGNQPQHF. Full variable domain (remainder filled in from reference TRBV2 and TRBJ1-5): EPEVTQTPSHQVTQMGQEVILRCVPISNHLYFYWYRQILGQKVEFLVSFYNNEISEKSEIFDDQFSVERPDGSNFTLKIRSTKLEDSAMYFCASSEMRLGNQPQHFGDGTRLSIL.

The CDR3 nucleotides read TGTGCCAGCAGTGAATCAGGGAAAAACTATGGCTACACCTTC. Residues: CASSESGKNYGYTF. The chain employs TRBV6-1 and TRBJ1-2, with TRBD1 as a possible D gene (5 bases). The V end lost 2 bases, the J end lost 2 bases, and 9 bases lay between the germline ends. Germline assignment: CDR1 MNHNS and CDR2 SASEGT. This CDR3 is 14 amino acids long.

This clonotype was found many times. The chain employs TRBV28 and TRBJ1-1, with 7 bases that match TRBD1. The ends lost 5 bases at V and 6 bases at J; junction bases unmatched: 6. Per germline, CDR1 MDHEN and CDR2 SYDVKM. This CDR3 has 13 amino acids. CDR3 bases: TGTGCCAGCAGTGTGACAGGGAAGGCTGAAGCTTTCTTT. Its protein product is CASSVTGKAEAFF.

As for this clonotype: A junction end diverges from the germline sequence, so it may reflect a read error. J is TRBJ1-1 and V is TRBV5-1, with D possibly TRBD1 on 5 matching bases. Germline loops: CDR1 SGHRS, CDR2 YFSETQ. The CDR3 spans 15 residues. CDR3 nucleotides: TGCGCCAGCAGCTTGGAGATGGGCGAGGGGACTGAAGTTTTCTTT. Translated: CASSLEMGEGTEVFF.

The table lists this clonotype with many counts. The chain has TRBV7-2 and TRBJ1-1; D is unclear. This CDR3 is built from 13 residues. Germline V gives CDR1 SGHTA, CDR2 FQGNSA. The V end was cut by 1 base, the J end by 5 bases, with 8 bases between. The CDR3 loop reads CASSLGQETEAFF. CDR3 coding DNA: TGTGCCAGCAGCTTAGGGCAGGAAACTGAAGCTTTCTTT.

This clonotype occurred many times. The chain joins TRBV2 to TRBJ2-7; 9 bases line up with TRBD1. This CDR3 comprises 14 residues. CDR1 and CDR2 from the germline V gene are SNHLY and FYNNEI. J gave up 6 bases and V 7 bases, and 10 bases lay outside the gene matches. The CDR3 nucleotides read TGTGCCAGCACTGGGACAGGGCTCTTTTCCGAGCAGTACTTC. Its protein is CASTGTGLFSEQYF.

This clonotype has at least ten counts. The rearrangement uses TRBV2 and TRBJ1-4, with 9 bases that match TRBD1. The CDR3 sequence is 15 residues long. Losses at the gene ends were 4 bases for V and 3 bases for J; bases not matched to a gene: 3. Germline CDR1 reads SNHLY; CDR2 reads FYNNEI. This CDR3 reads CASSGTGVANEKLFF. CDR3 sequence (DNA): TGTGCCAGCAGTGGGACAGGGGTTGCTAATGAAAAACTGTTTTTT.

With regard to this clonotype: Being one base from a much bigger clone, this may be a read error. J is TRBJ1-5 and V is TRBV28; TRBD1 matches 7 bases. After removal of 5 bases from V and 5 bases from J, the junction contained 6 bases not matched to a gene. The CDR3 totals 14 residues. Per germline, CDR1 MDHEN and CDR2 SYDVKM. The CDR3 is CASSPDRDYQPQHF. The CDR3 DNA is TGTGCCAGCAGTCCCGACAGGGACTATCAGCCCCAGCATTTT.

This chain joins TRBV7-9 and TRBJ1-2, with D hard to call. V lost 6 bases and J lost 4, with 15 bases in between. The germline V gene has CDR1 SEHNR and CDR2 FQNEAQ (reference sequence). CDR3 length equals 14 residues. CDR3 residues: CASSREPGRYGYTF. The CDR3 coding sequence is TGTGCCAGCAGTCGCGAGCCCGGGCGCTATGGCTACACCTTC.

This sequence joins TRBV2 and TRBJ2-6; 9 bases align to TRBD1. CDR1 is SNHLY and CDR2 is FYNNEI in the germline V gene. V trimming: 5 bases; J trimming: 0 bases; junction bases outside the gene matches: 5. This CDR3 spans 17 amino acids. The CDR3: CASSTRGQGSGANVLTF. CDR3 nucleotide sequence: TGTGCCAGCAGTACCCGGGGACAGGGCTCTGGGGCCAACGTCCTGACTTTC.

This clonotype was detected only a few times. CDR3 in amino acids: CASSLSGLAGDQQYF. The CDR3 DNA is TGTGCCAGCAGCTTAAGCGGGCTAGCGGGGGACCAGCAGTACTTC. The V call is TRBV7-3, the J call TRBJ2-7; the match to TRBD2 covers 10 bases. V lost 1 base and J lost 8; bases outside the gene matches: 8. The CDR3 spans 15 residues. CDR1 SGHTA and CDR2 FQGTGA come from the germline V gene.

The chain links TRBV20-1 to TRBJ1-3; the match to TRBD1 covers 10 bases. The CDR3 loop spans 16 amino acids. Germline V gene sequence: CDR1 DFQATT, CDR2 SNEGSKA (reference sequence). The V and J ends lost 5 bases and 4 bases, in that order; junction bases with no gene match: 11. This chain's CDR3 is CSAPLSGTGVGNTIYF. The CDR3 DNA reads TGCAGTGCTCCATTATCCGGGACAGGGGTAGGAAACACCATATATTTT.

The CDR3 loop reads CASSEEDRPVPYGYTF. The DNA for the CDR3 is TGTGCCAGCAGTGAAGAGGACCGACCAGTCCCCTATGGCTACACCTTC. The chain is built from TRBV6-2 or TRBV6-3 and TRBJ1-2; D is ambiguous. This CDR3 spans 16 amino acids. Between the trimmed V and J ends, which lost 5 bases and 4 bases, there was a span of 20 bases. Germline CDR1 and CDR2: MNHEY and SVGEGT.

Concerning this clonotype itself: This may come from a read error, since a much larger clone is one base off. The chain carries TRBV30 and TRBJ1-1; D gene ambiguous. This CDR3 has 11 residues. Germline assignment: CDR1 GTSNPN and CDR2 SVGIG (reference sequence). V was cut by 3 bases and J by 1 base, with 3 bases left in between. The CDR3 here is CAWRANTEAFF. The CDR3 region has the DNA TGTGCCTGGAGAGCGAACACTGAAGCTTTCTTT.

This clonotype was counted a few times. This chain connects TRBV29-1 to TRBJ2-3; 7 positions match TRBD2. Trimming at V came to 2 bases and at J to 3 bases, leaving 8 bases not matched to a gene. The CDR3 sequence is 15 residues long. From germline, CDR1 is SQVTM and CDR2 ANQGSEA. The CDR3 nucleotides are TGCAGCGTTGAAAGTGAGCTAGCGGCAACAGATACGCAGTATTTT. Its translation is CSVESELAATDTQYF.

Many counts were recorded for this clonotype. This chain joins TRBV27 and TRBJ1-2, with 8 nucleotides matching TRBD1. The V gene end was trimmed by 0 bases and the J gene end by 10 bases; junction bases not matched to a gene: 7. Germline-derived CDR1 and CDR2 are MNHEY and SMNVEV (reference sequence). CDR3 length: 14 amino acids. The CDR3 loop is CASSLSGTGFSYTF. The CDR3 coding sequence is TGTGCCAGCAGTTTATCAGGGACAGGTTTTTCCTACACCTTC.

The chain is built from TRBV5-1 and TRBJ1-5, with 7 bases aligning to TRBD1. V shed 0 bases, J shed 5 bases, and the junction held 11 bases outside the gene matches. Looked up from germline, CDR1 is SGHRS and CDR2 is YFSETQ. CDR3 length equals 17 residues. The CDR3 nucleotides read TGCGCCAGCAGCTTGGATGGGACAGTAGGGAGACATCAGCCCCAGCATTTT. As protein: CASSLDGTVGRHQPQHF.

This clonotype was seen repeatedly, ten times or more. V usage is TRBV12-3 or TRBV12-4 and J usage is TRBJ1-1; D unresolved. The CDR3 contains 15 residues. The V and J ends lost 1 base and 3 bases respectively, with 12 bases between them. DNA of the CDR3: TGTGCCAGCAGTTTAGGTGTGGGGATGGACACTGAAGCTTTCTTT. Translating gives CASSLGVGMDTEAFF.

V is TRBV19 and J is TRBJ1-5; D not certain. Trimming pared 4 bases from V and 3 bases from J, leaving 16 bases between. Germline V gene sequence: CDR1 LNHDA, CDR2 SQIVND (reference sequence). The CDR3 consists of 16 residues. The CDR3 nucleotides are TGTGCCAGTAGTACCCATGCGGCTAGTAACAATCAGCCCCAGCATTTT. This encodes CASSTHAASNNQPQHF.

This clonotype turned up a few times. V usage is TRBV5-1 and J usage is TRBJ1-1, with 7 bases that match TRBD1. Trimming removed 5 bases from V and 7 bases from J; junction bases left unmatched: 14. Per the germline V gene, CDR1 is SGHRS and CDR2 is YFSETQ. The CDR3 totals 15 residues. For the CDR3, the DNA is TGCGCCAGCAGTTATACGGGACAGCAGATTCTTGAAGCTTTCTTT. This translates into CASSYTGQQILEAFF.

CDR3 loop: CASTLRGGQGASGYTF. The CDR3 DNA reads as TGTGCCAGCACCTTACGGGGGGGGCAGGGGGCTAGCGGCTACACCTTC. The gene calls are TRBV6-1 and TRBJ1-2; 8 bases fit TRBD1. This CDR3 contains 16 residues. Germline V gene sequence: CDR1 MNHNS, CDR2 SASEGT. With 7 bases clipped from V and 8 bases from J, the junction kept 18 bases outside the gene matches.

This clonotype was recorded at least ten times. The chain is built from TRBV7-2 and TRBJ2-5; 12 bases are shared with TRBD2. CDR1 is SGHTA and CDR2 is FQGNSA in the germline V gene. The trim removed 5 bases at V and 5 bases at J, leaving 6 bases unmatched. CDR3 size: 15 residues. The CDR3 nucleotides read TGTGCCAGCAGCCCGCTAGCGGGAGGGCCGGAGACCCAGTACTTC. This sequence encodes CASSPLAGGPETQYF. Filled out from reference TRBV7-2 and TRBJ2-5, the complete variable domain reads GAGVSQSPSNKVTEKGKDVELRCDPISGHTALYWYRQSLGQGLEFLIYFQGNSAPDKSGLPSDRFSAERTGGSVSTLTIQRTQQEDSAVYLCASSPLAGGPETQYFGPGTRLLVL.

This chain uses TRBV5-1 with TRBJ1-5; no clear D gene. Looked up from germline, CDR1 is SGHRS and CDR2 is YFSETQ. The V and J ends lost 0 bases and 9 bases respectively, with 16 bases between them. The CDR3 has 15 amino acids. In DNA, the CDR3 is TGCGCCAGCAGCTTGGAGGCAGGAAAGAGATCGCCCCAGCATTTT. Amino acid sequence: CASSLEAGKRSPQHF.